The source of this TCR beta chain is a study of blood T cell repertoires in COVID-19. Per the original data handling: Reference gene primer amplification gave estimated nucleated cell counts. Libraries were prepared by immunoSEQ multiplex PCR; TCRdb keeps only in-frame clonotypes and omits some of them. The V and J calls and clone size come from that table; D and trimming were worked out from the DNA. The data show 30,000 to 35,000 clones, around 84% seen once. CDR3 size: 15 residues. Looked up from germline, CDR1 is SGHRS and CDR2 is YFSETQ. V lost 5 bases and J 6 bases, leaving 15 bases between the germline ends.

V usage is TRBV5-1 and J usage is TRBJ1-6; unclear D gene. Sequencing used peripheral blood. The source of this sequence is a human donor with acute or convalescent COVID-19. The donor label of this sample is uncertain. The DNA for the CDR3 is TGCGCCAGCAGTCGGGCAGGAGGAGGTAATTCACCCCTCCACTTT. Residues: CASSRAGGGNSPLHF.